This is a list of T cell receptor beta chains from one sample in a study of response to subunit inactivated influenza vaccine. TCRdb used MiXCR to reprocess the RT-PCR reads, holding one entry per CDR3 protein. The sample shows around 470,000 distinct CDR3 sequences, 7.2% of them seen only once. Sequenced material: PBMCs from blood, taken roughly 24 months after vaccination. The source of these receptors is a man aged 50 to 69 who received an inactivated influenza vaccine. Both conserved end residues are part of each CDR3. Each record gives: CDR3 DNA, CDR3 protein, D gene, J gene, V gene, clone size, CDR3 length. The D gene is left open where the match is weak. The listing skips clone size in some rows; elsewhere it reads once, few, many or a size class.

DNA: TGTGCCACCAGCAGGGAGAGCTTTTCCGAGCTTCTCTTT
CDR3: CATSRESFSELLF
D: NA
J: TRBJ1-1
V: TRBV15
size: NA
length: 13

DNA: TGTGCCAGCAGTCCCCCGGGATCCCCCACCATAATGAAAAACATTCAGTACTTC
CDR3: CASSPPGSPTIMKNIQYF
D: NA
J: TRBJ2-4
V: TRBV6-2/TRBV6-3
size: few
length: 18

DNA: TGTGCCAGCAGCCCTGACCCTTTCACAGATACGCAGTATTTT
CDR3: CASSPDPFTDTQYF
D: NA
J: TRBJ2-3
V: TRBV5-5
size: NA
length: 14

DNA: TGTGCCAGCAGCTCCGACAGGGTAGGATCGTCCTACGAGCAGTACTTC
CDR3: CASSSDRVGSSYEQYF
D: TRBD1
J: TRBJ2-7
V: TRBV7-9
size: few
length: 16

DNA: TGCGCCAGCAGCCACGGTCAGACCTATGGCTACACCTTC
CDR3: CASSHGQTYGYTF
D: NA
J: TRBJ1-2
V: TRBV4-3
size: NA
length: 13

DNA: TGCAGCCAACAACAGGGGGCCGAGCAGTACTTC
CDR3: CSQQQGAEQYF
D: TRBD1
J: TRBJ2-7
V: TRBV20-1
size: NA
length: 11

DNA: TGTGCCAGCAGCTTAGGCCGACGTCAGGGGTGGAACGAGCAGTACTTC
CDR3: CASSLGRRQGWNEQYF
D: NA
J: TRBJ2-7
V: TRBV11-2
size: NA
length: 16

DNA: TGCGCCAGCAGCCAAGACTCCGGGACTAGCGGGAGGTCGTTCTTC
CDR3: CASSQDSGTSGRSFF
D: TRBD2
J: TRBJ2-1
V: TRBV4-1
size: NA
length: 15

DNA: TGTGCCACCAGTGACTGGGACAGGGGGATCTCCTACAATGAGCAGTTCTTC
CDR3: CATSDWDRGISYNEQFF
D: TRBD1
J: TRBJ2-1
V: TRBV24-1
size: many
length: 17

DNA: TGTGCCAGCATGGGAGAACCTGCGCGCGGCTACACCTTC
CDR3: CASMGEPARGYTF
D: NA
J: TRBJ1-2
V: TRBV6-6
size: NA
length: 13

DNA: TGTGCCAGCAGTGAACGGTTGACAGGGTTTACAATACGAGAAAATGGCTACACCTTC
CDR3: CASSERLTGFTIRENGYTF
D: TRBD1
J: TRBJ1-2
V: TRBV2
size: NA
length: 19

DNA: TGTGCCAGCAGCCTCCAGGGGGAGATGAACACTGAAGCTTTCTTT
CDR3: CASSLQGEMNTEAFF
D: NA
J: TRBJ1-1
V: TRBV21-1
size: many
length: 15

DNA: TGCGCCAGCAGCCAAGAACAGGGACAGGGGAATCAGCCCCAGCATTTT
CDR3: CASSQEQGQGNQPQHF
D: TRBD1
J: TRBJ1-5
V: TRBV4-1
size: NA
length: 16

DNA: TGTGCCAGCAGTAACCCGACAGGGGGCATTACCTACGAGCAGTACTTC
CDR3: CASSNPTGGITYEQYF
D: TRBD1
J: TRBJ2-7
V: TRBV28
size: many
length: 16

DNA: TGTGCCAGCAGGATGGGAGATACGCAGTATTTT
CDR3: CASRMGDTQYF
D: NA
J: TRBJ2-3
V: TRBV6-2/TRBV6-3
size: many
length: 11

DNA: TGTGCCATCCCTAGCGGGAAGGTAACGACCTACAATGAGCAGTTCTTC
CDR3: CAIPSGKVTTYNEQFF
D: TRBD2
J: TRBJ2-1
V: TRBV10-3
size: NA
length: 16

DNA: TGCGCCAGCAGCCCTAGCGGGAGAAACACCGGGGAGCTGTTTTTT
CDR3: CASSPSGRNTGELFF
D: TRBD2
J: TRBJ2-2
V: TRBV5-1
size: many
length: 15

DNA: TGTGCCAGCAGTTGGGGGCAGGATACGCAGTATTTT
CDR3: CASSWGQDTQYF
D: NA
J: TRBJ2-3
V: TRBV25-1
size: many
length: 12

DNA: TGTGCCAGCAGTAAAACTAGCGGGGGCTCCTACGAGCAGTACTTC
CDR3: CASSKTSGGSYEQYF
D: TRBD2
J: TRBJ2-7
V: TRBV5-4
size: few
length: 15

DNA: TGTGCCAGCAGCCAAGACGGGCCACGGGCCAACGTCCTGACTTTC
CDR3: CASSQDGPRANVLTF
D: NA
J: TRBJ2-6
V: TRBV4-2
size: NA
length: 15

DNA: TGCAGCGTGGCGACTAGCGGGGTCACAGATACGCAGTATTTT
CDR3: CSVATSGVTDTQYF
D: TRBD2
J: TRBJ2-3
V: TRBV29-1
size: few
length: 14

DNA: TGCGCCAGCAGCCAAGCTCCGACAGGGGGCCGGACTGAAGCTTTCTTT
CDR3: CASSQAPTGGRTEAFF
D: TRBD1
J: TRBJ1-1
V: TRBV4-1
size: many
length: 16

DNA: TGTGCCAGCAGTTCGGGACAGACGAGTCAAGAGACCCAGTACTTC
CDR3: CASSSGQTSQETQYF
D: TRBD1
J: TRBJ2-5
V: TRBV12-3/TRBV12-4
size: many
length: 15

DNA: TGTGCCAGCAGTATCACCCAGAACCGGGAGACCCAGTACTTC
CDR3: CASSITQNRETQYF
D: NA
J: TRBJ2-5
V: TRBV28
size: NA
length: 14

DNA: TGCAGTGCTAGGTTAATAGGGAACCTTAATGAAAAACTGTTTTTT
CDR3: CSARLIGNLNEKLFF
D: NA
J: TRBJ1-4
V: TRBV20-1
size: NA
length: 15

DNA: TGTGCCAGCAGTGCCGCCAGGGGAAGGTTGTACACTGAAGCTTTCTTT
CDR3: CASSAARGRLYTEAFF
D: NA
J: TRBJ1-1
V: TRBV12-3/TRBV12-4
size: medium-sized
length: 16

DNA: TGCGCCAGCAGCTTAGCCGGGACAGCGAACACTGAAGCTTTCTTT
CDR3: CASSLAGTANTEAFF
D: TRBD1
J: TRBJ1-1
V: TRBV5-1
size: many
length: 15

DNA: TGCAGTGCTTCTCCGGGACTAGGGGTCCGTGAGCAGTTCTTC
CDR3: CSASPGLGVREQFF
D: TRBD2
J: TRBJ2-1
V: TRBV20-1
size: few
length: 14

DNA: TGTGCCAGCAGTCCCGGCGCAGGTAGCACAGATACGCAGTATTTT
CDR3: CASSPGAGSTDTQYF
D: NA
J: TRBJ2-3
V: TRBV28
size: few
length: 15

DNA: TGTGCCAGCAGTTATCGGTCCGGGGGCCAGCCCCAGCATTTT
CDR3: CASSYRSGGQPQHF
D: NA
J: TRBJ1-5
V: TRBV6-2/TRBV6-3
size: NA
length: 14

DNA: TGTGCCAGCAGTTCGTCCGGGGCCTGGATAGATACGCAGTATTTT
CDR3: CASSSSGAWIDTQYF
D: NA
J: TRBJ2-3
V: TRBV6-5
size: many
length: 15

DNA: TGTGCCAGCAGTCGGGCCCTTGGGGCTTCCGAGCAGTACTTC
CDR3: CASSRALGASEQYF
D: NA
J: TRBJ2-7
V: TRBV6-2/TRBV6-3
size: few
length: 14

DNA: TGCGCCAGCAGCCAGCTAGGACAGGGGGCAGGTGAAAAACTGTTTTTT
CDR3: CASSQLGQGAGEKLFF
D: TRBD1
J: TRBJ1-4
V: TRBV4-3
size: many
length: 16

DNA: TGTGCCATCAGTGAGTTTCAGGGTAAGGACGAGCAGTACTTC
CDR3: CAISEFQGKDEQYF
D: NA
J: TRBJ2-7
V: TRBV10-3
size: NA
length: 14

DNA: TGTGCCAGCTCACCAAACGGGGATGGCTACACCTTC
CDR3: CASSPNGDGYTF
D: NA
J: TRBJ1-2
V: TRBV18
size: few
length: 12

DNA: TGTGCCAGCAGCTTAGATCCTGAAGCTTTCTTT
CDR3: CASSLDPEAFF
D: NA
J: TRBJ1-1
V: TRBV7-9
size: many
length: 11

DNA: TGCGCCAGCAGTCCGAAAACTAGCGGGGGGGGAGAGACCCAGTACTTC
CDR3: CASSPKTSGGGETQYF
D: TRBD2
J: TRBJ2-5
V: TRBV4-3
size: few
length: 16

DNA: TGCAGTGCTCTCGGGACTGGTGAAGCTTTCTTT
CDR3: CSALGTGEAFF
D: NA
J: TRBJ1-1
V: TRBV20-1
size: many
length: 11

DNA: TGCGCCAGCAGCCAAGAAGGGCTCGGTGGGGCAGACGAGCAGTACTTC
CDR3: CASSQEGLGGADEQYF
D: NA
J: TRBJ2-7
V: TRBV4-1
size: many
length: 16

DNA: TGCAGCGTTGTATCCGGGTTAGCGGGCAATGAGCAGTTCTTC
CDR3: CSVVSGLAGNEQFF
D: TRBD2
J: TRBJ2-1
V: TRBV29-1
size: many
length: 14

DNA: TGTGCCAGCAGCTTAATAGCCCGATCCAACAACAGGGGACGCCTCTACGAGCAGTACTTC
CDR3: CASSLIARSNNRGRLYEQYF
D: TRBD1
J: TRBJ2-7
V: TRBV11-2
size: many
length: 20

DNA: TGTGCCAGCAGCCCCCGGGTGCCGATGAACACTGAAGCTTTCTTT
CDR3: CASSPRVPMNTEAFF
D: NA
J: TRBJ1-1
V: TRBV11-2
size: NA
length: 15

DNA: TGTGCCAGCAGTTTTAGGGGTAGTCAGCCCCAGCATTTT
CDR3: CASSFRGSQPQHF
D: NA
J: TRBJ1-5
V: TRBV27
size: many
length: 13

DNA: TGTGCCATCATGTCCGGGGGCGCCTATGGCTACTCCTTC
CDR3: CAIMSGGAYGYSF
D: NA
J: TRBJ1-2
V: TRBV10-3
size: NA
length: 13

DNA: TGTGCCAGCAAGAGGTCAGATACTGAAGCTTTCTTT
CDR3: CASKRSDTEAFF
D: NA
J: TRBJ1-1
V: TRBV12-3/TRBV12-4
size: many
length: 12

DNA: TGTGCCAGCAGTCTCGGGACTAGCGGGAAGGGGAAGCAGTTCTTC
CDR3: CASSLGTSGKGKQFF
D: TRBD2
J: TRBJ2-1
V: TRBV12-3/TRBV12-4
size: few
length: 15

DNA: TGTGCCAGCAGCTTAACGGAGATCCAGGGGGAGCAGTTCTTC
CDR3: CASSLTEIQGEQFF
D: NA
J: TRBJ2-1
V: TRBV7-2
size: many
length: 14

DNA: TGTGCCAGCAGCTTAGCGCTCCCTGGTGAGCAGTTCTTC
CDR3: CASSLALPGEQFF
D: NA
J: TRBJ2-1
V: TRBV7-2
size: few
length: 13

DNA: TGTGCCAGCAGCGTAATTTCCTTTAGCTCCTACAATGAGCAGTTCTTC
CDR3: CASSVISFSSYNEQFF
D: NA
J: TRBJ2-1
V: TRBV9
size: NA
length: 16

DNA: TGCGCCAGCAGCCGGGGGACAGGGCGTAATGAAAAACTGTTTTTT
CDR3: CASSRGTGRNEKLFF
D: TRBD1
J: TRBJ1-4
V: TRBV4-3
size: few
length: 15

DNA: TGTGCCAGCATTAATAATCTTGAAGCTTTCTTT
CDR3: CASINNLEAFF
D: NA
J: TRBJ1-1
V: TRBV2
size: few
length: 11

DNA: TGTGCCAGCAGTTACTCTCGTCAGGAATCTAATGAGCAGTTCTTC
CDR3: CASSYSRQESNEQFF
D: NA
J: TRBJ2-1
V: TRBV6-2/TRBV6-3
size: NA
length: 15

DNA: TGTGCCAGCAGCCCCCGACAGTCTTCACCCCTCCACTTT
CDR3: CASSPRQSSPLHF
D: NA
J: TRBJ1-6
V: TRBV7-2
size: few
length: 13

DNA: TGCGCCAGCAGCGACGGGACAGGGATGGACACTGAAGCTTTCTTT
CDR3: CASSDGTGMDTEAFF
D: TRBD1
J: TRBJ1-1
V: TRBV5-1
size: NA
length: 15